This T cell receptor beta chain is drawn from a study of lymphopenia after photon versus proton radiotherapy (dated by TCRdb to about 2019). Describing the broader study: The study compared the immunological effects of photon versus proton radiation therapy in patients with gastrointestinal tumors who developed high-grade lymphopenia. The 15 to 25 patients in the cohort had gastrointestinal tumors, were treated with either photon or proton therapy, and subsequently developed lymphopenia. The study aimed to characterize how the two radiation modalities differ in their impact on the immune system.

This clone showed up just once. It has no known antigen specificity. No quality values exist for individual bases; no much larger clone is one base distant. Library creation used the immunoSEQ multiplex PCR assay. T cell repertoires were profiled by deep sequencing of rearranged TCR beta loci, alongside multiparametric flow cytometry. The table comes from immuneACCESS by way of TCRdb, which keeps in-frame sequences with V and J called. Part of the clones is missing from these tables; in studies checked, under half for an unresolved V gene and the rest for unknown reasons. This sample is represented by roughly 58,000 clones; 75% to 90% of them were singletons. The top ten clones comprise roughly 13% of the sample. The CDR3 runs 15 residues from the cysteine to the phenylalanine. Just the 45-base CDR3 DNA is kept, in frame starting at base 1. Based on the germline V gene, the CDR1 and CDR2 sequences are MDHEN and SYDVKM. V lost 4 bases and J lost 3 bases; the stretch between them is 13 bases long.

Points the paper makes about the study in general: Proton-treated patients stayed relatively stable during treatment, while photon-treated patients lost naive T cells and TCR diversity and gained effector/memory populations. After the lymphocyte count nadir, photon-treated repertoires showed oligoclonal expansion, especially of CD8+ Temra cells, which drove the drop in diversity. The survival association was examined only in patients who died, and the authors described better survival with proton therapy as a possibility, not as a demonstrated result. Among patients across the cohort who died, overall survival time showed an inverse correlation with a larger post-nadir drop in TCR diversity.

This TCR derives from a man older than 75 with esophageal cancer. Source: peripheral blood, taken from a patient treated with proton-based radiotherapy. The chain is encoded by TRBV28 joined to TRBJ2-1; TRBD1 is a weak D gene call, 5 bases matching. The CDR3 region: CASSSTVLYYNEQFF. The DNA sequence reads TGTGCCAGCAGTTCGACAGTTTTGTACTACAATGAGCAGTTCTTC.